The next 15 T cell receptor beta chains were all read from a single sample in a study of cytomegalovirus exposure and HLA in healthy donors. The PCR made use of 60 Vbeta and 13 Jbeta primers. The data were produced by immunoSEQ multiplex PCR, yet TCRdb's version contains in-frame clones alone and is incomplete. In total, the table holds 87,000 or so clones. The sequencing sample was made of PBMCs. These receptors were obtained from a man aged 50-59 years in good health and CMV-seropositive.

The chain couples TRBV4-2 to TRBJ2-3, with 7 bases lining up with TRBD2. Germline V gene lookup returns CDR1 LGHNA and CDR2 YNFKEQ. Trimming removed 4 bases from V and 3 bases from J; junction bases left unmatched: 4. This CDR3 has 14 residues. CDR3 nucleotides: TGTGCCAGCAGCCGGACTAGTGGTACAGATACGCAGTATTTT. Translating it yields CASSRTSGTDTQYF.

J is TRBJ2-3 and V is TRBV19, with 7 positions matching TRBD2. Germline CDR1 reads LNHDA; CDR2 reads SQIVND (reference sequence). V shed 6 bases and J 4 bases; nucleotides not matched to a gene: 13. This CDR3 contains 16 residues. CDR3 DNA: TGTGCCAGTAGGTTAGCGGGCAATTCGGGGTCAGATACGCAGTATTTT. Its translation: CASRLAGNSGSDTQYF.

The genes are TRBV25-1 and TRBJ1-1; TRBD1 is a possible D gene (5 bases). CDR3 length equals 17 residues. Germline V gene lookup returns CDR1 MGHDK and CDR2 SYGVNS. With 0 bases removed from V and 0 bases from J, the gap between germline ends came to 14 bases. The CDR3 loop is CASSEYRQGDMNTEAFF. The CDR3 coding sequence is TGTGCCAGCAGTGAATATAGGCAGGGTGACATGAACACTGAAGCTTTCTTT. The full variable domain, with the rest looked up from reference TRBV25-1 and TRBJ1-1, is EADIYQTPRYLVIGTGKKITLECSQTMGHDKMYWYQQDPGMELHLIHYSYGVNSTEKGDLSSESTVSRIRTEHFPLTLESARPSHTSQYLCASSEYRQGDMNTEAFFGQGTRLTVV.

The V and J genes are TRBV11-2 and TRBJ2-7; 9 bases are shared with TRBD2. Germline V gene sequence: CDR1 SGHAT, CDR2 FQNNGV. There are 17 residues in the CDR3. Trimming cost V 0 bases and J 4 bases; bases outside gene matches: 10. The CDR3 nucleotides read TGTGCCAGCAGCTTAGATAAGGGCGGGAGGGCCTTTTACGAGCAGTACGTC. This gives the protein CASSLDKGGRAFYEQYV.

The CDR3 loop is CAIRAGLAGGRIYNEQFF. For the CDR3, the DNA is TGTGCCATCAGGGCGGGACTAGCGGGAGGGCGGATCTACAATGAGCAGTTCTTC. The chain couples TRBV10-3 to TRBJ2-1; 16 bases are a match to TRBD2. CDR1 and CDR2 (germline): ENHRY, SYGVKD. The CDR3 has 18 amino acids. V was clipped by 6 bases and J by 3 bases; unmatched bases: 8.

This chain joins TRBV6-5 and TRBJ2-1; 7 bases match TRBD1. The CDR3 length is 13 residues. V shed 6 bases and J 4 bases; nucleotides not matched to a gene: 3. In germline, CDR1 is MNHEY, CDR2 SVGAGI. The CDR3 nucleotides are TGTGCCAGCAGCGGACAGGAGTACAATGAGCAGTTCTTC. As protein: CASSGQEYNEQFF.

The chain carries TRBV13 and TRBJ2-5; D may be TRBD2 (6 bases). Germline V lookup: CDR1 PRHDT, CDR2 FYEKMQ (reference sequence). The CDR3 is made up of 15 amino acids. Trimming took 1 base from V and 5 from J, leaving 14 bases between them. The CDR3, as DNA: TGTGCCAGCAGCTTAGCCGGGGTGGAGGGGGAGACCCAGTACTTC. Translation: CASSLAGVEGETQYF. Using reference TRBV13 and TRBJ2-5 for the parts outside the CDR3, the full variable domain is AAGVIQSPRHLIKEKRETATLKCYPIPRHDTVYWYQQGPGQDPQFLISFYEKMQSDKGSIPDRFSAQQFSDYHSELNMSSLELGDSALYFCASSLAGVEGETQYFGPGTRLLVL.

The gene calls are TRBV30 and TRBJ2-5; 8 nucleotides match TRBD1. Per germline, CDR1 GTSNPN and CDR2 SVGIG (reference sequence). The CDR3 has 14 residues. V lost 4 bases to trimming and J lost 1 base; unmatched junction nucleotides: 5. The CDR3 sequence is CAWIRQGFQETQYF. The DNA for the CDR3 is TGTGCCTGGATACGACAGGGGTTCCAAGAGACCCAGTACTTC. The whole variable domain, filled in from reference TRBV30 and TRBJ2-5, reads SQTIHQWPATLVQPVGSPLSLECTVEGTSNPNLYWYRQAAGRGLQLLFYSVGIGQISSEVPQNLSASRPQDRQFILSSKKLLLSDSGFYLCAWIRQGFQETQYFGPGTRLLVL.

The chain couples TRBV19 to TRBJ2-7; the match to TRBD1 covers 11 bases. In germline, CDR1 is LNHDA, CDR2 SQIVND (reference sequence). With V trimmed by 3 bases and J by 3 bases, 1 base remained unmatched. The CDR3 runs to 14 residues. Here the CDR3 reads CASSIGTGGYEQYV. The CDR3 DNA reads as TGTGCCAGTAGTATCGGGACAGGGGGCTACGAGCAGTACGTC.

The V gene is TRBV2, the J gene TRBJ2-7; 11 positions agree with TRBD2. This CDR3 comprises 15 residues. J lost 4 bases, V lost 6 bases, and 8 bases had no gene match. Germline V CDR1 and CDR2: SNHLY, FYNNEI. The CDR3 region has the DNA TGTGCCAGCAGGCGTACTAGCGGGAGTACTTACGAGCAGTACTTC. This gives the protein CASRRTSGSTYEQYF.

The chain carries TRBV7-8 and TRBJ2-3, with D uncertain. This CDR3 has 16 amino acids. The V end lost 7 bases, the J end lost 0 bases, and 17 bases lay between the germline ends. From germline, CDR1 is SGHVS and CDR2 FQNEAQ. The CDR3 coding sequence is TGTGCCAGCAACGCCATCAGAACCCTCAGCACAGATACGCAGTATTTT. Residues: CASNAIRTLSTDTQYF.

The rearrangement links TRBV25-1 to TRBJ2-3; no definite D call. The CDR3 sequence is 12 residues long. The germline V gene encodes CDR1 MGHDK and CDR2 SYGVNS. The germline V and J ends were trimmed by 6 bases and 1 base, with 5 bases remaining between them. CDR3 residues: CASSFGTDTQYF. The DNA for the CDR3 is TGTGCCAGCAGCTTTGGCACAGATACGCAGTATTTT.

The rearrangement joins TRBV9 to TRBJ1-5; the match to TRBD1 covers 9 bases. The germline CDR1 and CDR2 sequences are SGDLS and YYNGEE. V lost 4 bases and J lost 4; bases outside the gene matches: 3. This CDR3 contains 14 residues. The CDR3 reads CASSLGTGNQPQHF. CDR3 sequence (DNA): TGTGCCAGCAGCCTTGGGACAGGGAATCAGCCCCAGCATTTT.

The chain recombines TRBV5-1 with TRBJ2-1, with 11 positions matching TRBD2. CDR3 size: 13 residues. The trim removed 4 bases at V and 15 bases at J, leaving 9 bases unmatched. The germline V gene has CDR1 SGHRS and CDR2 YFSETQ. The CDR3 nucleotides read TGCGCCAGCAGCGGAACTAGCGGGAGTCTAGGGTTCTTC. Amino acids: CASSGTSGSLGFF.

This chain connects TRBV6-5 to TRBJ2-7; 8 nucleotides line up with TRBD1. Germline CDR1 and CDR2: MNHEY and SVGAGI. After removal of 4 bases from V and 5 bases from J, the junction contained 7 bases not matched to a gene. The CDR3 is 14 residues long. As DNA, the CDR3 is TGTGCCAGCAGTTCACCAGGGGGCGGCCACGAGCAGTACTTC. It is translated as CASSSPGGGHEQYF.